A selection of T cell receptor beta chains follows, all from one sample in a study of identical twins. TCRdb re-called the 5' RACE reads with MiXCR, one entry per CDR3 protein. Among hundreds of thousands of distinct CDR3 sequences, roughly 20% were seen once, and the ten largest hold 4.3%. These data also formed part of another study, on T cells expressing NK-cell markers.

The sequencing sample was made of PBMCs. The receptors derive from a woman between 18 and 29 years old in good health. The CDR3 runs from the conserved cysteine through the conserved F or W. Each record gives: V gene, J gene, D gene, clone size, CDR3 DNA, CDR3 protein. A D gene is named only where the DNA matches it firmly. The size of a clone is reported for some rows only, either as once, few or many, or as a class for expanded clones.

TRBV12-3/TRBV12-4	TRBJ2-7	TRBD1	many	TGTGCCAGCGGACTCACACAGGGGGAGCAGTACTTC	CASGLTQGEQYF
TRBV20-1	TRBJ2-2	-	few	TGCAGTGCTTACCGGGACTCGAACACCGGGGAGCTGTTTTTT	CSAYRDSNTGELFF
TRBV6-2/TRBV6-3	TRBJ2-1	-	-	TGTGCCAGCAGTTACATCCCTAGCTCGTGGGAGCAGTTCTTC	CASSYIPSSWEQFF
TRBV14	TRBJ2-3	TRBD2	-	TGTGCCAGCAGCCAAGGGCTAGCGGGAGATTTAGATACGCAGTATTTT	CASSQGLAGDLDTQYF
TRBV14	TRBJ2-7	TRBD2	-	TGTGCCAGCAGCCAAGATCTAGGGCTAGCGGGGTCCTACGAGCAGTACTTC	CASSQDLGLAGSYEQYF
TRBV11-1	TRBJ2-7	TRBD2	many	TGTGCCAGCAGCTTAGGTATTCATACTAGCGGACTACCACACGAGCAGTACTTC	CASSLGIHTSGLPHEQYF
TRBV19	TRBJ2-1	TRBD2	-	TGTGCCAGTAGTATAATCGTACTGGCTAGCGGACTCTACAATGAGCAGTTCTTC	CASSIIVLASGLYNEQFF
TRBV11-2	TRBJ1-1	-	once	TGTGCCAGCAGCCTAGGTTGGTATACGGACACTGAAGCTTTCTTT	CASSLGWYTDTEAFF
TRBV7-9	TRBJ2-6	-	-	TGTGCCAGCAGCAGTCTACAGGGCCCTGGGGCCAACGTCCTGACTTTC	CASSSLQGPGANVLTF
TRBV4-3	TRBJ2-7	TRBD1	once	TGCGCCAGCAGCCGGGGACAGGGGTTGGTTTCGGGCGAGCAGTACTTC	CASSRGQGLVSGEQYF
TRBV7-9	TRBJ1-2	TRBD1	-	TGTGCCAGCAGCTTATCGAACAGGGGGCTAGGTGGCTACACCTTC	CASSLSNRGLGGYTF
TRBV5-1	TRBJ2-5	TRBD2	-	TGCGCCAGCAGCCGGGTGGGTCCTGGACTAGCGCCTCAAGAGACCCAGTACTTC	CASSRVGPGLAPQETQYF
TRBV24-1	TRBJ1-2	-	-	TGTGCCACCAGTGATGGGCAGGGCTACACCTTC	CATSDGQGYTF
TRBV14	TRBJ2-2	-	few	TGTGCCAGCAGCCAAGTCGGGGGCGCAGGGTCCGGGGAGCTGTTTTTT	CASSQVGGAGSGELFF
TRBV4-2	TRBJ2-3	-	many	TGTGCCAGCAGCCAAGAAGGCGAGCGGGCCGATACGCAGTATTTT	CASSQEGERADTQYF
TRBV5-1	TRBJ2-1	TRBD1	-	TGCGCCAGCAGCCCAACTCCGGGACAGGGTCTGTTCTTC	CASSPTPGQGLFF
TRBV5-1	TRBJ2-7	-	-	TGCGCCAGCAGCGCCTCAGACGCGCTCTCCTACGAGCAGTACTTC	CASSASDALSYEQYF
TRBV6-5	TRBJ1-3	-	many	TGTGCCAGCAGTTACTCGGAAGGGACTGGAAACACCATATATTTT	CASSYSEGTGNTIYF
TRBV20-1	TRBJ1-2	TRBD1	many	TGCAGTGCTGGGGGACAGGGGTATGGCTACACCTTC	CSAGGQGYGYTF
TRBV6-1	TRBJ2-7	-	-	TGTGCCAGCAAGAGGAGTGCCCACTACGAGCAGTACTTC	CASKRSAHYEQYF
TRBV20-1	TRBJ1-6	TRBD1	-	TGCAGTGCTAGAGTGGGGCAGGGGGCGACTAATTCACCCCTCCACTTT	CSARVGQGATNSPLHF
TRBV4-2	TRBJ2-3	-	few	TGTGCCAGCAGCCAAGATAAGGGACTCAGGCGCGCAGATACGCAGTATTTT	CASSQDKGLRRADTQYF
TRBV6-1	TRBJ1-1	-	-	TGTGCCAGCAGTGCCGTACGGAGACCGAACACTGAAGCTTTCTTT	CASSAVRRPNTEAFF
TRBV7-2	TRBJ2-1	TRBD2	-	TGTGCCAGCAGCTCCCTAGCGGGAATCACCTACAATGAGCAGTTCTTC	CASSSLAGITYNEQFF
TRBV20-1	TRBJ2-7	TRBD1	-	TGCAGTGCTGTGGGACAGCTGGCCTCCTACGAGCAGTACTTC	CSAVGQLASYEQYF
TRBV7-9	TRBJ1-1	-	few	TGTGCCAGCAGCCTAAAGGGGCGCCCCATGAACACTGAAGCTTTCTTT	CASSLKGRPMNTEAFF
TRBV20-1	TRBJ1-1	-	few	TGCAGTGCTAGAGAACCGCTCGGGCCAGGGCGAGCTTTCTTT	CSAREPLGPGRAFF
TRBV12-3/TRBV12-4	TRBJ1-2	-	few	TGTGCCAGCAGTTCATCAGCTCCCTATGGCTACACCTTC	CASSSSAPYGYTF
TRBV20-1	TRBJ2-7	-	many	TGCAGTGCTAGAGAAAGGACAGAGATTGACGAGCAGTACTTC	CSARERTEIDEQYF
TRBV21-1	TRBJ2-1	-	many	TGTGCACCTAGGGCCGGGCTTGGCGATGAGCAGTTCTTC	CAPRAGLGDEQFF
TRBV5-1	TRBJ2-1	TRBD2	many	TGCGCCAGCAGCCGGGGGGGGAGCAATGAGCAGTTCTTC	CASSRGGSNEQFF
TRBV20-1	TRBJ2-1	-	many	TGCAGTGCTAGAGAAGTTCGGGACTCCAATCTGGGCTCCTACAATGAGCAGTTCTTC	CSAREVRDSNLGSYNEQFF
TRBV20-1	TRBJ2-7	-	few	TGCAGTGCTAGAGATCACCGAGCGGCGACCTCCTACGAGCAGTACTTC	CSARDHRAATSYEQYF
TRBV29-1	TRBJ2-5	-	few	TGCAGCGTTGTGGAACAGCTACAAGAGACCCAGTACTTC	CSVVEQLQETQYF